This T cell receptor beta chain was captured by sequencing in a study of T cell responses to AZD1222 COVID-19 vaccine. Overall study findings and caveats: Within unmutated variant regions lay the reported targets of nearly half of spike-specific TCRs. Repertoire sampling happened only post peak T cell response. After two AZD1222 doses, spike-specific TCR breadth and depth rose versus day 0.

Remarks on this clone: Its antigen is not known.

The repertoire was sequenced with immunoSEQ multiplex PCR; TCRdb's copy has only in-frame clones and lacks some. Of roughly 110,000 clones listed, around 89% were seen once; the top ten hold approximately 7%. The CDR3 length is 14 residues. Germline V lookup: CDR1 SNHLY, CDR2 FYNNEI. Trimming stripped 6 bases from V and 0 bases from J, with 11 bases between. This TCR came from an adult in good health. The rearrangement uses TRBV2 and TRBJ1-1, with TRBD1 as a possible D gene (6 bases). The sequencing here drew on peripheral blood, taken on day 0 of AZD1222 vaccination. The CDR3 sequence: CASRLTGLNTEAFF. In nucleotides, the CDR3 is TGTGCCAGCAGGTTGACAGGATTGAACACTGAAGCTTTCTTT.